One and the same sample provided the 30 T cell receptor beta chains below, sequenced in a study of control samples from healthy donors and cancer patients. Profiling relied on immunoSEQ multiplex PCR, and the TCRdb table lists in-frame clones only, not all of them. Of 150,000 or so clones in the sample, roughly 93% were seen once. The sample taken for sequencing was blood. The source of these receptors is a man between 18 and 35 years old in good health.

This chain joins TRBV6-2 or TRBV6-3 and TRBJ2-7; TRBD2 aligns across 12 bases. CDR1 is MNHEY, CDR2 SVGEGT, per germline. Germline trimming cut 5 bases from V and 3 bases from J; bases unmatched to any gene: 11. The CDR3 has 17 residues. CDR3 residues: CASSLDTILAGGYEQYF. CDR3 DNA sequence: TGTGCCAGCAGTCTTGATACCATACTAGCGGGGGGCTACGAGCAGTACTTC.

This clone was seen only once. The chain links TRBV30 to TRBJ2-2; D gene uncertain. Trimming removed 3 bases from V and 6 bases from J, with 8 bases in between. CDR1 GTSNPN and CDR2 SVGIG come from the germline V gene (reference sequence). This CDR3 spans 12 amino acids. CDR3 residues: CAWSPYAGELFF. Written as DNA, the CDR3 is TGTGCCTGGAGCCCCTACGCCGGGGAGCTGTTTTTT.

The CDR3 is CASSPSTRGYGYTF. The DNA of the CDR3 is TGTGCCAGCTCCCCATCAACGAGGGGCTATGGCTACACCTTC. The chain combines TRBV18 with TRBJ1-2; D is possibly TRBD1 (5 bases). Deletions cut 6 bases from V and 4 bases from J, with 15 bases between. The CDR3 consists of 14 residues. Germline loops: CDR1 KGHSH, CDR2 LQKENI.

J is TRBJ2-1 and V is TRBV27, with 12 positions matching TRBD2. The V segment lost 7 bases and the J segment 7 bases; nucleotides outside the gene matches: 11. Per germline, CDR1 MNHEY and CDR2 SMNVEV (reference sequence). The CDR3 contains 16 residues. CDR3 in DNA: TGTGCCAGCAACCCCATAGGACTAGCGGGACAAAATGAGCAGTTCTTC. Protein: CASNPIGLAGQNEQFF.

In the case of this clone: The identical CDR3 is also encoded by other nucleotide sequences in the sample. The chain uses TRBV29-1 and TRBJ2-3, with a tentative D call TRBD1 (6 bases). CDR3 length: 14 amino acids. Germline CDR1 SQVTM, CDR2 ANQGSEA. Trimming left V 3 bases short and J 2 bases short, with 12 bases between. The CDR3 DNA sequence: TGCAGCGTTGAGGGGCAGGGGTTCACAGATACGCAGTATTTT. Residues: CSVEGQGFTDTQYF.

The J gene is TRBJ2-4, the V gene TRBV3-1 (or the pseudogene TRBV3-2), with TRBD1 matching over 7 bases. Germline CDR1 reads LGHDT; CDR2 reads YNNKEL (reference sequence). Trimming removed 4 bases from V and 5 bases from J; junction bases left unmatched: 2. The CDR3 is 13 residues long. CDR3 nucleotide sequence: TGTGCCAGCAGCCGGGGACAGCAAAACATTCAGTACTTC. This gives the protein CASSRGQQNIQYF.

The CDR3 reads CASSRPGQGATNEKLFF. CDR3 coding DNA: TGTGCCAGCAGTCGTCCGGGACAGGGGGCAACTAATGAAAAACTGTTTTTT. The genes are TRBV25-1 and TRBJ1-4; TRBD1 aligns across 11 bases. Trimming at V came to 5 bases and at J to 0 bases, leaving 5 bases not matched to a gene. This CDR3 contains 17 residues. The germline CDR1 and CDR2 sequences are MGHDK and SYGVNS.

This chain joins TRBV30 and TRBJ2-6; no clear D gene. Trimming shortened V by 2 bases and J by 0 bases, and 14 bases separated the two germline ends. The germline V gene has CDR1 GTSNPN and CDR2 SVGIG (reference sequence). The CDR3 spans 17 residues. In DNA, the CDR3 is TGTGCCTGGAGTATGGGGATGTGGAGCTCTGGGGCCAACGTCCTGACTTTC. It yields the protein CAWSMGMWSSGANVLTF.

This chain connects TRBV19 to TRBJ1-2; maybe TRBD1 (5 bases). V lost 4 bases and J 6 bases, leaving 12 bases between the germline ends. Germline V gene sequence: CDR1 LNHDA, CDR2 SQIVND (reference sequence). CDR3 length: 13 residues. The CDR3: CASSTRDGHGYTF. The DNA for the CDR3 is TGTGCCAGTAGTACCAGGGATGGGCATGGCTACACCTTC.

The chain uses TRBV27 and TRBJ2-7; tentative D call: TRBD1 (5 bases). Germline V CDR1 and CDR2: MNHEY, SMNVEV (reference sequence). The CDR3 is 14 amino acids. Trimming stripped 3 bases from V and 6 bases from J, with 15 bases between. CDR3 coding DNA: TGTGCCAGCAGTTTGGGCAGGGAAATGCTCGAGCAGTACTTC. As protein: CASSLGREMLEQYF.

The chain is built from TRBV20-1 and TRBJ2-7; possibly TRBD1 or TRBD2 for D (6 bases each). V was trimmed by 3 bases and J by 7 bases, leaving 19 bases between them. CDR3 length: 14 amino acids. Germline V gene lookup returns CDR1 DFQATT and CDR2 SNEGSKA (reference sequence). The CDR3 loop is CSASRPGASREQYF. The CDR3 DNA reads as TGCAGTGCTAGTAGGCCGGGGGCAAGTAGGGAGCAGTACTTC.

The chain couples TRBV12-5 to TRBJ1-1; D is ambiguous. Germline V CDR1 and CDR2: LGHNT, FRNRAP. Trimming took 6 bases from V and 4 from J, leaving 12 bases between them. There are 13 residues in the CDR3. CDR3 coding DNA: TGTGCTAGTGGGCAAGAGCCGGGCACTGAAGCTTTCTTT. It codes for CASGQEPGTEAFF.

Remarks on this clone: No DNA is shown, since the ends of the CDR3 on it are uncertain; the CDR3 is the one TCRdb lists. The CDR3: CASSLQGALSLDTGELFF. The chain links TRBV5-4 to TRBJ2-2. The CDR3 spans 18 residues, counting both ends. The V gene's germline CDR1 is SGHNT and CDR2 YYREEE (reference sequence).

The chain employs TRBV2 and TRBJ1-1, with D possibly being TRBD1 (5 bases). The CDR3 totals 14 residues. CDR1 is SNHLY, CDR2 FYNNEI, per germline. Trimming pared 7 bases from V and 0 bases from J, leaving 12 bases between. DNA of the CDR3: TGTGCCAGCACCTTGATCAGGGTGAACACTGAAGCTTTCTTT. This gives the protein CASTLIRVNTEAFF.

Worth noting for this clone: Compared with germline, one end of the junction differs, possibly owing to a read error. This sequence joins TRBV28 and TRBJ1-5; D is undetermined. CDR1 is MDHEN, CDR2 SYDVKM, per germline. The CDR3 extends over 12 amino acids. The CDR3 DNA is TGTGCCAGCAATTTAAAGAATCAGCCCCAGCATTTT. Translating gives CASNLKNQPQHF.

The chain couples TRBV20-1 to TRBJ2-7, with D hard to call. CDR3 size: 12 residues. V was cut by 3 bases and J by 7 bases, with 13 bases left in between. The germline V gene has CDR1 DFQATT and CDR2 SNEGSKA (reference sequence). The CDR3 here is CSASTETVEQYF. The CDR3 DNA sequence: TGCAGTGCTAGTACGGAGACGGTAGAGCAGTACTTC.

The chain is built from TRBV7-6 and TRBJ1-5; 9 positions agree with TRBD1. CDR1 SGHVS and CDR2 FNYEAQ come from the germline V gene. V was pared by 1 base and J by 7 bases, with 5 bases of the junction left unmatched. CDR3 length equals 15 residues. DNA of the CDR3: TGTGCCAGCAGCTTAGGGACAGGGGTAAAACAGCCCCAGCATTTT. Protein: CASSLGTGVKQPQHF.

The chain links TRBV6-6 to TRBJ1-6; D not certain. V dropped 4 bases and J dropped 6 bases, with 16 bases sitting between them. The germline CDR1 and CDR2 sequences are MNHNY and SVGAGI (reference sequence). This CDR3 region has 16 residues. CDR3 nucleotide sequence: TGTGCCAGCAGTTTCATCCTGGGTCACTCTAATTCACCCCTCCACTTT. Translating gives CASSFILGHSNSPLHF.

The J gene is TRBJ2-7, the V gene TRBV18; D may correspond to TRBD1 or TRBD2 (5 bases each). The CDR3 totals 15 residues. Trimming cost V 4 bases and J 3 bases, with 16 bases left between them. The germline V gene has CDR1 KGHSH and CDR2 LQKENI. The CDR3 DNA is TGTGCCAGCTCACTTACTCCGGGGCCCAGCTACGAGCAGTACTTC. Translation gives CASSLTPGPSYEQYF. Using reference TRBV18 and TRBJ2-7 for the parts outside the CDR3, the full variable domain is NAGVMQNPRHLVRRRGQEARLRCSPMKGHSHVYWYRQLPEEGLKFMVYLQKENIIDESGMPKERFSAEFPKEGPSILRIQQVVRGDSAAYFCASSLTPGPSYEQYFGPGTRLTVT.

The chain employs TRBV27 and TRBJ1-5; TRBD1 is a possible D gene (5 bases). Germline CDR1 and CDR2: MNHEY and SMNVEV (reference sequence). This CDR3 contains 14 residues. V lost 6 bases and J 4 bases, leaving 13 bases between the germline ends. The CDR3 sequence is CASSHRSGNQPQHF. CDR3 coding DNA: TGTGCCAGCAGCCACAGGAGTGGGAATCAGCCCCAGCATTTT.

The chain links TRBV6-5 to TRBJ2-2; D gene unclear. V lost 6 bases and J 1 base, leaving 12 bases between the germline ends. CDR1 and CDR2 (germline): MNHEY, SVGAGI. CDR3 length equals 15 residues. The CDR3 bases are TGTGCCAGCAGCTCGGCTTTAAAGAACACCGGGGAGCTGTTTTTT. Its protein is CASSSALKNTGELFF.

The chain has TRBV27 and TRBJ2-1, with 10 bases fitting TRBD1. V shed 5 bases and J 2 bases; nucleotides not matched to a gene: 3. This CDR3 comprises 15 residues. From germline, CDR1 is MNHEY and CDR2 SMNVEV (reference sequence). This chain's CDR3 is CASSIGTGAYNEQFF. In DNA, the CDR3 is TGTGCCAGCAGTATAGGGACAGGGGCCTACAATGAGCAGTTCTTC.

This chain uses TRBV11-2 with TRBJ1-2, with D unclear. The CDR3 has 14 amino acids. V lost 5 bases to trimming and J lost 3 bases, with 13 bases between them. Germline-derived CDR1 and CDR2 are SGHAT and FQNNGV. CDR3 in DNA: TGTGCCAGCAGCCCGATTAAGGGCTACTATGGCTACACCTTC. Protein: CASSPIKGYYGYTF.

The DNA of the CDR3 is TGTGCCAGCAGCGCGACAGGGAACTATGGCTACACCTTC. Translation: CASSATGNYGYTF. The V and J genes are TRBV9 and TRBJ1-2; TRBD1 aligns across 7 bases. This CDR3 contains 13 residues. Unmatched junction bases numbered 1, after V lost 3 bases and J lost 2 bases. Germline V gene lookup returns CDR1 SGDLS and CDR2 YYNGEE.

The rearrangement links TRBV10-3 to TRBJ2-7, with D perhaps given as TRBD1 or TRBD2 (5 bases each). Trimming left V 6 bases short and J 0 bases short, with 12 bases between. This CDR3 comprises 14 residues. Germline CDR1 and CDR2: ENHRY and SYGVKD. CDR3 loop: CAIRPRDLSYEQYF. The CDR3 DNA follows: TGTGCCATCAGACCCCGGGACCTCTCCTACGAGCAGTACTTC.

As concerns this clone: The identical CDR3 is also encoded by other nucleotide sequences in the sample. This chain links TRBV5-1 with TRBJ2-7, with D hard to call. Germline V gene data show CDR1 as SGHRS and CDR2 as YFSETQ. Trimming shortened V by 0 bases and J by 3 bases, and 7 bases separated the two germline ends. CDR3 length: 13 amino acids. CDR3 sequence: CASSLGQDYEQYF. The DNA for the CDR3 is TGCGCCAGCAGCTTGGGGCAGGACTACGAGCAGTACTTC. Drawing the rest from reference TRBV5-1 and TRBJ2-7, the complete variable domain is KAGVTQTPRYLIKTRGQQVTLSCSPISGHRSVSWYQQTPGQGLQFLFEYFSETQRNKGNFPGRFSGRQFSNSRSEMNVSTLELGDSALYLCASSLGQDYEQYFGPGTRLTVT.

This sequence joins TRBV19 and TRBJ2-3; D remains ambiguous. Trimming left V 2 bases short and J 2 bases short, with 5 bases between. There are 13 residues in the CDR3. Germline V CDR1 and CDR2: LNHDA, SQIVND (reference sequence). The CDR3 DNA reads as TGTGCCAGTAGTATACAAAACACAGATACGCAGTATTTT. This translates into CASSIQNTDTQYF.

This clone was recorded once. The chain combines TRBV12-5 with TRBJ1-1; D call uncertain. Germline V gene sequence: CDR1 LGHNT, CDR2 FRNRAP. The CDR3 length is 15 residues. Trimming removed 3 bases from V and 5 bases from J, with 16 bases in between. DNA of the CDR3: TGTGCTAGTGGTTTTATCATCCAGAGAGGGACTGAAGCTTTCTTT. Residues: CASGFIIQRGTEAFF.

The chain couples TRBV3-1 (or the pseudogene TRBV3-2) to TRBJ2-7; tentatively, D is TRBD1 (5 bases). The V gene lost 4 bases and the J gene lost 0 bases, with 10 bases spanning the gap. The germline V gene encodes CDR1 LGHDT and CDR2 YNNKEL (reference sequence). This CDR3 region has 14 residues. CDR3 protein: CASSLGVSSYEQYF. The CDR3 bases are TGTGCCAGCAGCCTAGGGGTTTCCTCCTACGAGCAGTACTTC.

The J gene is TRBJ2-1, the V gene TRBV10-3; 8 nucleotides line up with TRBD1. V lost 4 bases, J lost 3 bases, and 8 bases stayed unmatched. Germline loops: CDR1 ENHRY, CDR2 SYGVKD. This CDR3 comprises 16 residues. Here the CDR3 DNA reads TGTGCCATCAGTGTCTCTAGACAGGGGAGCTACAATGAGCAGTTCTTC. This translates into CAISVSRQGSYNEQFF.